This section outlines one T cell receptor beta chain sequence together with its context. Its target is unknown. At one boundary the junction diverges from the germline segment, which might be a read error. PCR was performed a second time for about 7 to 12 cycles using a sample-barcoded 5' primer and a J-beta primer mix. The template-switch adaptor was a 5' adaptor with 12 random nucleotides. It tagged each cDNA molecule. Via MiXCR, TCRdb re-called the 5' RACE reads, giving one row per CDR3 protein. The data hold over 1.5 million distinct CDR3 sequences, with 49% observed a single time. The extraction recovered at least 5 micrograms of total RNA per sample. These data belong to a study of blood T cells in healthy people across ages. The CDR3 length is 14 residues. Germline V CDR1 and CDR2: SGHAT, FQNNGV. The study, taken as a whole, reports: Researchers judged that diversity estimates from one million T cells fell short of true values. Donor CMV infection status was unknown, possibly confounding age-related changes in expanded clonotypes.

The chain employs TRBV11-2 and TRBJ2-1, with TRBD1 matching over 9 bases. The TCR originated in a middle-aged woman in good health. Input material: blood. DNA for the CDR3: TGTGCCGGCAGCTTAGGACAGGGGATGGGAGAGCAGTTCTTC. Protein sequence: CAGSLGQGMGEQFF.